This T cell receptor (beta chain) came from a study of T-cell reconstitution after alpha-beta-depleted transplantation in children. TCRbeta library preparation incorporated unique molecular identifiers. TCRdb ran MiXCR on the PCR reads and lists one entry per CDR3 protein. The sample shows about 190,000 distinct CDR3 sequences, around 10% of them seen only once. Of note for this clonotype: Antigen: not known.

Study-level results: Some patients' high day-60 TCRbeta diversity was attributed to recipient cells surviving conditioning.

The ends lost 5 bases at V and 4 bases at J; junction bases unmatched: 15. This CDR3 is built from 19 residues. CDR1 is SGHAT, CDR2 FQNNGV, per germline. This specimen was PBMCs, taken before TCRalphabeta/CD19-depleted stem cell transplant. V gene TRBV11-2 combines with J gene TRBJ2-5; 14 nucleotides line up with TRBD2. The receptor was derived from a boy between 2 and 10 years old with acute myeloid leukemia, due to receive a stem cell transplant. CDR3 loop: CASSPDGTSGRVARETQYF. In DNA, the CDR3 is TGTGCCAGCAGCCCAGATGGGACTAGCGGGAGAGTGGCGCGAGAGACCCAGTACTTC.